Presented here are 28 T cell receptor beta chains from one specimen sequenced in a study of memory CD4+ T cells and cytomegalovirus serostatus. Single viable CD3+CD4+CD8-CD45RO+ cells were sorted as the memory CD4+ T cells. Generated by immunoSEQ multiplex PCR, the TCRdb table keeps only in-frame clones and is missing some. The sample consists of 50,000 to 75,000 clones, about 81% of them appearing once. The source material was memory CD4+ T cells from blood. All receptors derive from an adult in good health and CMV-seronegative.

The chain links TRBV7-2 to TRBJ2-5; D possibly uses TRBD1 or TRBD2 (5 bases each). Germline-derived CDR1 and CDR2 are SGHTA and FQGNSA. CDR3 length: 14 residues. Trimming took off 2 bases at V and 9 bases at J, with 16 bases between the two ends. The DNA of the CDR3 is TGTGCCAGCAGCTTAACCAACAGGAGAGGGGCCCAGTACTTC. Residues: CASSLTNRRGAQYF.

Here the CDR3 reads CSVASGGATDTQYF. The CDR3 DNA sequence: TGCAGCGTTGCCTCAGGGGGTGCGACAGATACGCAGTATTTT. The rearrangement uses TRBV29-1 and TRBJ2-3; 7 bases align to TRBD1. V was clipped by 4 bases and J by 3 bases; unmatched bases: 7. Germline V CDR1 and CDR2: SQVTM, ANQGSEA. The CDR3 is made up of 14 amino acids.

With respect to this clone: The sample contains more than one DNA sequence encoding this CDR3. The genes are TRBV6-4 and TRBJ1-1; D is undetermined. Germline V gene data show CDR1 as MRHNA and CDR2 as SNTAGT. The ends were cut back, 8 bases at V and 0 bases at J, with 10 bases in the middle. There are 13 residues in the CDR3. In DNA form, the CDR3 reads TGTGCCAGCTCACGGGAGATGAACACTGAAGCTTTCTTT. Encoded protein: CASSREMNTEAFF.

The chain combines TRBV10-1 with TRBJ1-1, with D perhaps TRBD1 (5 bases). Looked up from germline, CDR1 is WNHNN and CDR2 is SYGVQD (reference sequence). This CDR3 region has 14 residues. Trimming stripped 0 bases from V and 7 bases from J, with 12 bases between. CDR3 in DNA: TGCGCCAGCAGTGAGTCGGGGGGGATCGGTGAAGCTTTCTTT. It yields the protein CASSESGGIGEAFF.

V and J are TRBV15 and TRBJ2-1; D may match TRBD1 or TRBD2 (5 bases each). Trimming removed 4 bases at V and 8 bases at J, with 15 bases between. This CDR3 is 14 amino acids long. Germline V gene sequence: CDR1 LNHNV, CDR2 YYDKDF (reference sequence). CDR3 DNA: TGTGCCACCAGCACGAGGGCGAAAGGGGATGAGCAGTTCTTC. Encoded protein: CATSTRAKGDEQFF.

The chain links TRBV15 to TRBJ2-2; a weak D match, TRBD2 (6 bases). The CDR3 runs to 16 residues. V was clipped by 0 bases and J by 1 base, with 9 bases between them. CDR1 is LNHNV and CDR2 is YYDKDF in the germline V gene (reference sequence). CDR3 region: CATSRDPAGNTGELFF. The CDR3 DNA reads TGTGCCACCAGCAGAGATCCAGCGGGGAACACCGGGGAGCTGTTTTTT.

The rearrangement uses TRBV5-1 and TRBJ1-4, with D possibly TRBD1 on 6 matching bases. The CDR3 is made up of 17 amino acids. The V end lost 2 bases, the J end lost 2 bases, and 16 bases lay between the germline ends. Germline V gene data show CDR1 as SGHRS and CDR2 as YFSETQ. The CDR3 region has the DNA TGCGCCAGCAGCTTAGGACAGCTGCCCGGGACTAATGAAAAACTGTTTTTT. As protein: CASSLGQLPGTNEKLFF.

The genes are TRBV10-3 and TRBJ1-1, with D possibly matching TRBD1 (6 bases). The CDR3 has 13 amino acids. V gave up 9 bases and J gave up 2 bases, with 13 bases separating them. Germline V gene data show CDR1 as ENHRY and CDR2 as SYGVKD. This chain's CDR3 is CAIAGTTNTEAFF. The CDR3 bases are TGTGCCATTGCCGGGACAACAAACACTGAAGCTTTCTTT.

The CDR3 DNA is TGTGCCAGCTCAACTCGACAGGGAGGATCGGGCGATGAGCAGTTCTTC. It encodes CASSTRQGGSGDEQFF. The gene calls are TRBV18 and TRBJ2-1; the D gene is possibly TRBD1 (7 bases). Germline assignment: CDR1 KGHSH and CDR2 LQKENI. The V end was cut by 5 bases, the J end by 8 bases, with 22 bases between. The CDR3 has 16 amino acids.

V is TRBV9 and J is TRBJ1-3, with D perhaps matching TRBD1 (5 bases). The CDR3 contains 16 residues. V was trimmed by 3 bases and J by 3 bases, leaving 16 bases between them. Germline CDR1 SGDLS, CDR2 YYNGEE. CDR3 DNA: TGTGCCAGCAGCGAAGATCTCAGGGTGAATGGAAACACCATATATTTT. It codes for CASSEDLRVNGNTIYF.

The J gene is TRBJ1-5, the V gene TRBV5-8; the match to TRBD1 covers 7 bases. The junction had 7 bases not matched to a gene; V was cut back by 4 bases and J by 3 bases. CDR1 SGHTS and CDR2 YDEGEE come from the germline V gene. This CDR3 contains 15 residues. CDR3 amino acids: CASSPDRFTNQPQHF. CDR3 DNA: TGTGCCAGCAGCCCGGACAGGTTTACCAATCAGCCCCAGCATTTT.

The chain carries TRBV2 and TRBJ2-2; D gene unclear. The CDR3 sequence is 13 residues long. V dropped 1 base and J dropped 5 bases, with 5 bases sitting between them. CDR1 is SNHLY, CDR2 FYNNEI, per germline. This CDR3 is CASSEEVTGELFF. CDR3 bases: TGTGCCAGCAGTGAAGAGGTGACCGGGGAGCTGTTTTTT.

The rearrangement uses TRBV7-3 and TRBJ1-5; tentative D call: TRBD1 (6 bases). V was cut by 2 bases and J by 0 bases, with 23 bases left in between. CDR3 length: 20 residues. Germline CDR1 SGHTA, CDR2 FQGTGA. CDR3 bases: TGTGCCAGCAGCTTATACCCAGGGGTGGGGGTTCTATATAGCAATCAGCCCCAGCATTTT. This encodes CASSLYPGVGVLYSNQPQHF.

The chain couples TRBV5-4 to TRBJ2-7; perhaps TRBD1 as D (6 bases). CDR3 length: 14 residues. The germline V gene encodes CDR1 SGHNT and CDR2 YYREEE (reference sequence). V was shortened by 3 bases and J by 6 bases, with 16 bases between the two germline ends. The DNA of the CDR3 is TGTGCCAGCAGCTCTCTGCAGGGGTCGAGCGAGCAGTACTTC. Amino acids: CASSSLQGSSEQYF. The whole variable domain, filled in from reference TRBV5-4 and TRBJ2-7, reads ETGVTQSPTHLIKTRGQQVTLRCSSQSGHNTVSWYQQALGQGPQFIFQYYREEENGRGNFPPRFSGLQFPNYSSELNVNALELDDSALYLCASSSLQGSSEQYFGPGTRLTVT.

The DNA of the CDR3 is TGTGCCAGCAGTGAGGGATGGGGAGGGCGGGAGACCCAGTACTTC. Amino acids: CASSEGWGGRETQYF. The rearrangement links TRBV25-1 to TRBJ2-5, with TRBD2 matching 7 bases. The V gene end was trimmed by 3 bases and the J gene end by 5 bases; junction bases not matched to a gene: 9. The CDR3 is 15 amino acids. CDR1 MGHDK and CDR2 SYGVNS come from the germline V gene.

The chain combines TRBV18 with TRBJ2-1; 10 bases agree with TRBD1. CDR1 is KGHSH, CDR2 LQKENI, per germline. CDR3 length equals 14 residues. Trimming at V came to 4 bases and at J to 8 bases, leaving 5 bases not matched to a gene. CDR3 sequence (DNA): TGTGCCAGCTCACGACAGGGGGCCGACGATGAGCAGTTCTTC. It codes for CASSRQGADDEQFF.

This clone was observed a single time. The chain employs TRBV10-3 and TRBJ1-4, with D uncertain. V shed 9 bases and J shed 7 bases, with 12 bases lying between them. In germline, CDR1 is ENHRY, CDR2 SYGVKD. The length of the CDR3 is 12 residues. CDR3 residues: CAIGEATEKLFF. The CDR3 DNA reads TGTGCCATAGGAGAAGCCACTGAAAAACTGTTTTTT.

The rearrangement uses TRBV5-1 and TRBJ2-2; TRBD1 aligns across 8 bases. The CDR3 consists of 15 residues. Germline-derived CDR1 and CDR2 are SGHRS and YFSETQ. V shed 8 bases, J shed 3 bases, and the junction held 9 bases outside the gene matches. The CDR3 here is CASRSGQGDTGELFF. The CDR3 DNA reads TGCGCCAGTCGATCAGGACAGGGCGACACCGGGGAGCTGTTTTTT.

DNA for the CDR3: TGTGCAACTCGACCCCCCGGGATCCATGGCTACACCTTC. Encoded protein: CATRPPGIHGYTF. The gene calls are TRBV28 and TRBJ1-2, with D hard to call. The CDR3 has 13 amino acids. The germline gives CDR1 MDHEN, CDR2 SYDVKM.

The chain joins TRBV28 to TRBJ1-3, with D unresolved. Trimming took off 6 bases at V and 0 bases at J, with 6 bases between the two ends. The CDR3 consists of 13 residues. CDR1 is MDHEN, CDR2 SYDVKM, per germline. CDR3 sequence reads: CASRVPSGNTIYF. The CDR3 region has the DNA TGTGCCAGCAGGGTTCCCTCTGGAAACACCATATATTTT.

This rearrangement joins TRBV4-1 to TRBJ2-3, with 7 bases matching TRBD2. With 5 bases clipped from V and 8 bases from J, the junction kept 16 bases outside the gene matches. This CDR3 comprises 16 residues. Germline-derived CDR1 and CDR2 are MGHRA and YSYEKL. CDR3 nucleotide sequence: TGCGCCAGCAGCGTCTTAGCGGGCCAGGCACAAGGTACGCAGTATTTT. This codes for CASSVLAGQAQGTQYF.

This clone occurred once. The genes are TRBV7-9 and TRBJ1-2; D is uncertain. Looked up from germline, CDR1 is SEHNR and CDR2 is FQNEAQ (reference sequence). This CDR3 has 13 amino acids. Trimming took 5 bases from V and 8 from J, leaving 15 bases between them. The CDR3, as DNA: TGTGCCAGCAGCCCCCCGAGCCCAATGGGCTACACCTTC. It translates to CASSPPSPMGYTF. Full variable domain (rest looked up from reference TRBV7-9 and TRBJ1-2): DTGVSQNPRHKITKRGQNVTFRCDPISEHNRLYWYRQTLGQGPEFLTYFQNEAQLEKSRLLSDRFSAERPKGSFSTLEIQRTEQGDSAMYLCASSPPSPMGYTFGSGTRLTVV.

This clone was counted many times. This rearrangement joins TRBV6-4 to TRBJ1-5; 8 bases map to TRBD1. The CDR3 has 15 amino acids. Germline V gives CDR1 MRHNA, CDR2 SNTAGT. The trim removed 8 bases at V and 0 bases at J, leaving 6 bases unmatched. CDR3 nucleotide sequence: TGTGCCAGCTTACGACAGGGGCGTAGCAATCAGCCCCAGCATTTT. This sequence encodes CASLRQGRSNQPQHF.

CDR3 nucleotides: TGTGCCAGCGGACAGTTGAAGTTTGACTATGGCTACACCTTC. Translated: CASGQLKFDYGYTF. V is TRBV19 and J is TRBJ1-2, with a weak D call TRBD1 (6 bases). This CDR3 is built from 14 residues. V lost 9 bases and J 3 bases, leaving 17 bases between the germline ends. Germline CDR1 LNHDA, CDR2 SQIVND (reference sequence).

The rearrangement uses TRBV30 and TRBJ2-3; TRBD2 agrees at 9 bases. The CDR3 runs 16 residues. CDR1 is GTSNPN, CDR2 SVGIG, per germline (reference sequence). The J segment lost 3 bases and the V segment lost 2 bases, leaving 9 bases of the junction unmatched. CDR3 region: CAWSTHSGRKTDTQYF. In DNA, the CDR3 is TGTGCCTGGAGTACCCATAGCGGGAGAAAGACAGATACGCAGTATTTT. Complete variable domain (other parts from reference TRBV30 and TRBJ2-3): SQTIHQWPATLVQPVGSPLSLECTVEGTSNPNLYWYRQAAGRGLQLLFYSVGIGQISSEVPQNLSASRPQDRQFILSSKKLLLSDSGFYLCAWSTHSGRKTDTQYFGPGTRLTVL.

The chain recombines TRBV11-1 with TRBJ2-2; D gene unclear. The V gene's germline CDR1 is SGHAT and CDR2 FQDESV (reference sequence). The CDR3 has 15 amino acids. Trimming shortened V by 1 base and J by 6 bases, and 12 bases separated the two germline ends. In DNA, the CDR3 is TGTGCCAGCAGCTTAGGAGGTCATTGGGCCGGGGAGCTGTTTTTT. Translating it yields CASSLGGHWAGELFF.

The V and J genes are TRBV11-3 and TRBJ1-4; D call uncertain. CDR1 is SGHNT and CDR2 is YENEEA in the germline V gene. The V end was cut by 8 bases, the J end by 6 bases, with 13 bases between. The CDR3 covers 13 residues. As DNA, the CDR3 is TGTGCCAGCCTTAGAACAGTCTATGAAAAACTGTTTTTT. Encoded protein: CASLRTVYEKLFF.

The CDR3 DNA is TGCGCCAGCAGCCAAGATGGGAGGGAAAAGCCCCAGCATTTT. As protein: CASSQDGREKPQHF. This chain joins TRBV4-1 and TRBJ1-5; D is ambiguous. Germline loops: CDR1 MGHRA, CDR2 YSYEKL. V lost 0 bases and J 8 bases, leaving 11 bases between the germline ends. The CDR3 is 14 residues long.